The 5 T cell receptor beta chains below were found in one sample sequenced in a study of CD8+CD57+ T cells in acquired aplastic anemia. According to the study, genomic DNA was the template for TCR beta VDJ and CDR3 profiling. TCRdb processed the reads anew with MiXCR; each CDR3 protein has one entry. In the table there are over 45,000 distinct CDR3 sequences, around 69% of which are singletons. The sequenced material came from sorted CD4+, CD8+, or CD8+CD57+ T cells (not recorded which) from PBMCs. The receptor set was obtained from a human donor in good health, serving as a control.

V usage is TRBV12-3 or TRBV12-4 and J usage is TRBJ1-2, with 8 bases aligning to TRBD1. Trimming removed 3 bases from V and 4 bases from J; junction bases left unmatched: 4. The CDR3 is 14 amino acids. CDR3 in DNA: TGTGCCAGCAGTTTGGGACAGGATCTCTATGGCTACACCTTC. The encoded protein is CASSLGQDLYGYTF.

V usage is TRBV11-1 and J usage is TRBJ2-1; TRBD1 matches at 11 bases. CDR3 length equals 15 residues. In germline, CDR1 is SGHAT, CDR2 FQDESV (reference sequence). Germline trimming cut 5 bases from V and 4 bases from J; bases unmatched to any gene: 4. For the CDR3, the DNA is TGTGCCAGCAGCCCAGGACAGGGGGCTTACAATGAGCAGTTCTTC. Translated, it gives CASSPGQGAYNEQFF.

This chain uses TRBV7-2 with TRBJ2-7; possible D gene TRBD1, 6 bases. Per germline, CDR1 SGHTA and CDR2 FQGNSA. The V gene lost 3 bases and the J gene lost 6 bases, with 12 bases spanning the gap. There are 13 residues in the CDR3. The CDR3 region is CASSLGQAREQYF. DNA of the CDR3: TGTGCCAGCAGCTTGGGACAAGCCCGCGAGCAGTACTTC.

This clonotype is a singleton in its sample. The chain has TRBV19 and TRBJ1-5; no definite D call. Trimming cost V 6 bases and J 6 bases, with 15 bases left between them. The CDR3 sequence is 14 residues long. CDR1 is LNHDA and CDR2 is SQIVND in the germline V gene (reference sequence). DNA for the CDR3: TGTGCCAGTAGCCGTTCATCGGACCCTCAGCCCCAGCATTTT. Translating gives CASSRSSDPQPQHF.

The chain has TRBV20-1 and TRBJ1-2, with a weak D call TRBD1 (6 bases). The CDR3 loop spans 13 amino acids. Germline CDR1 DFQATT, CDR2 SNEGSKA (reference sequence). Trimming removed 3 bases at V and 2 bases at J, with 10 bases between. In DNA, the CDR3 is TGCAGTGCTAGCACAGGGACGAACTATGGCTACACCTTC. As protein: CSASTGTNYGYTF.